The T cell receptor beta chain described here comes from a study of blood T cell repertoires in COVID-19. Study summary: T cells, B-cell-depleted T cells, or PBMCs provided the cDNA or gDNA that served as material.

The germline V gene has CDR1 SQVTM and CDR2 ANQGSEA. V was cut by 7 bases and J by 0 bases, with 15 bases left in between. This CDR3 contains 14 residues. Data came from immunoSEQ multiplex PCR; TCRdb stores just in-frame clones and leaves some out. Of around 300,000 clones in the sample, roughly nine tenths were seen once. The receptor was derived from a man between 18 and 35 years old with active or convalescent COVID-19. The sample consisted of peripheral blood. The rearrangement links TRBV29-1 to TRBJ1-1; perhaps TRBD1 as D (6 bases). The DNA of the CDR3 is TGCAGCGCGCCTAGAGGGGGGGTGAACACTGAAGCTTTCTTT. Protein sequence: CSAPRGGVNTEAFF.